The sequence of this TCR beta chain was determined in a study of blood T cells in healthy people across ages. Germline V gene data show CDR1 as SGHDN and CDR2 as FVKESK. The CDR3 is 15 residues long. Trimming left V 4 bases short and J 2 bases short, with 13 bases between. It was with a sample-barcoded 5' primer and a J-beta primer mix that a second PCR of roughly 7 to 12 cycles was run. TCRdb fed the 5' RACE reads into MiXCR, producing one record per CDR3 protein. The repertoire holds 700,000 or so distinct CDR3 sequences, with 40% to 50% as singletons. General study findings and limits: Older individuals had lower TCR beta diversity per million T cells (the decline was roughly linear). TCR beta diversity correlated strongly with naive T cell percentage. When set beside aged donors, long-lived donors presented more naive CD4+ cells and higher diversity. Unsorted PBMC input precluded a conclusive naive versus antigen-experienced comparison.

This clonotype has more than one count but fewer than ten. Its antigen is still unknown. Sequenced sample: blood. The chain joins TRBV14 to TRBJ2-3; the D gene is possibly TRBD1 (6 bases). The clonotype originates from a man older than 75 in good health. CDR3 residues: CASSPRGFSTDTQYF. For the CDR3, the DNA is TGTGCCAGCAGCCCGAGGGGGTTTTCCACAGATACGCAGTATTTT.